Below, 15 T cell receptor beta chains from the same sample are listed, as sequenced in a study of shared clonotypes between healthy human individuals. Measured with immunoSEQ multiplex PCR; TCRdb has only the in-frame clones, and not every one. The sample consists of under 120,000 clones, approximately 65% of them appearing once. Sequencing was performed on memory CD8+ T cells sorted from blood. The subset denotes: CD45RO+ cells pooled with CCR7-negative TemRA cells. These receptors originate from a woman younger than 45 in good health.

This clone came up a few times. The chain recombines TRBV6-1 with TRBJ1-2; D unclear. V lost 5 bases to trimming and J lost 7 bases, with 8 bases between them. Germline V lookup: CDR1 MNHNS, CDR2 SASEGT. The CDR3 is 11 residues long. CDR3 nucleotide sequence: TGTGCCAGCAGTTCGACACGTGGCTACACCTTC. It codes for CASSSTRGYTF.

This clone occurred once. This may be a read error: a much more frequent sequence differs by one nucleotide. The chain uses TRBV28 and TRBJ2-7, with 7 nucleotides matching TRBD2. The CDR3 sequence is 16 residues long. The germline gives CDR1 MDHEN, CDR2 SYDVKM. CDR3: CASSLPIAGTRYEQCF. CDR3 DNA: TGTGCCAGCAGCTTACCCATAGCGGGCACCCGCTACGAGCAGTGCTTC. Complete variable domain (other parts from reference TRBV28 and TRBJ2-7): DVKVTQSSRYLVKRTGEKVFLECVQDMDHENMFWYRQDPGLGLRLIYFSYDVKMKEKGDIPEGYSVSREKKERFSLILESASTNQTSMYLCASSLPIAGTRYEQCFGPGTRLTVT.

The chain uses TRBV19 and TRBJ1-2; tentatively, D is TRBD1 (5 bases). Germline CDR1 reads LNHDA; CDR2 reads SQIVND (reference sequence). This CDR3 is built from 15 residues. V was trimmed by 5 bases and J by 3 bases, leaving 16 bases between them. The CDR3 spells CASSSVQTAYYGYTF. For the CDR3, the DNA is TGTGCCAGTAGTTCCGTCCAGACAGCTTACTATGGCTACACCTTC.

The V and J genes are TRBV6-4 and TRBJ1-1, with a weak D call TRBD1 (5 bases). V shed 4 bases and J shed 6 bases, with 12 bases lying between them. Germline assignment: CDR1 MRHNA and CDR2 SNTAGT. The CDR3 length is 13 residues. CDR3 sequence (DNA): TGTGCCAGCAGTGTTGGGGGTGGAGCTGAAGCTTTCTTT. It encodes CASSVGGGAEAFF.

This chain joins TRBV6-1 and TRBJ2-3; D is tentatively TRBD1 or TRBD2 (5 bases each). There are 11 residues in the CDR3. Germline values: CDR1 MNHNS, CDR2 SASEGT. V was trimmed by 8 bases and J by 11 bases, leaving 14 bases between them. In nucleotides, the CDR3 is TGTGCCAGCTCACTGGGGGAGAAGCAGTATTTT. Protein product: CASSLGEKQYF.

The chain carries TRBV19 and TRBJ2-3, with 11 bases lining up with TRBD2. CDR1 and CDR2 (germline): LNHDA, SQIVND (reference sequence). The CDR3 is 19 residues long. Trimming cost V 6 bases and J 6 bases; bases outside gene matches: 20. As DNA, the CDR3 is TGTGCCAGTAGGACCCCGGGTAGTAGCGGGAGGGCCGTGGGGGATACGCAGTATTTT. Protein sequence: CASRTPGSSGRAVGDTQYF.

The chain joins TRBV29-1 to TRBJ2-1; D is perhaps TRBD2 (5 bases). Between the trimmed V and J ends, which lost 7 bases and 4 bases, there was a span of 20 bases. CDR3 size: 15 residues. CDR1 and CDR2 from the germline V gene are SQVTM and ANQGSEA. The CDR3 region is CSGRWPHSPYNEQFF. CDR3 nucleotides: TGCAGCGGGAGGTGGCCCCACTCGCCATACAATGAGCAGTTCTTC.

The genes are TRBV19 and TRBJ2-3; 11 bases match TRBD2. This CDR3 has 14 amino acids. The J segment lost 14 bases and the V segment lost 0 bases, leaving 7 bases of the junction unmatched. The germline V gene encodes CDR1 LNHDA and CDR2 SQIVND (reference sequence). The CDR3 here is CASSIEGLAGGAYF. CDR3 in DNA: TGTGCCAGTAGTATAGAAGGACTAGCGGGCGGAGCGTATTTT.

With respect to this clone: A far larger clone is only one base removed, so a read error is likely. The chain is built from TRBV2 and TRBJ2-1; D gene ambiguous. This CDR3 is 13 amino acids long. Germline values: CDR1 SNHLY, CDR2 FYNNEI. As DNA, the CDR3 is TGTGCCTTTCACCCAGAGGATGGGAATGGGCAGTTCTTC. It codes for CAFHPEDGNGQFF.

This clone showed up many times. The rearrangement joins TRBV4-1 to TRBJ1-1; 7 nucleotides line up with TRBD1. CDR3 length equals 17 residues. Germline V gives CDR1 MGHRA, CDR2 YSYEKL. Trimming cost V 0 bases and J 0 bases; bases outside gene matches: 7. The CDR3 is CASSQDLGQLMNTEAFF. Here the CDR3 DNA reads TGCGCCAGCAGCCAAGACCTGGGACAGCTGATGAACACTGAAGCTTTCTTT.

V gene TRBV11-2 combines with J gene TRBJ2-1; 11 nucleotides line up with TRBD2. Germline V gene sequence: CDR1 SGHAT, CDR2 FQNNGV. CDR3 length: 16 residues. Trimming took 1 base from V and 5 from J; bases not matched to a gene: 4. The CDR3 is CASSLVTSGSNNEQFF. Here the CDR3 DNA reads TGTGCCAGCAGCTTAGTTACTAGCGGGAGCAACAATGAGCAGTTCTTC.

The J gene is TRBJ2-5, the V gene TRBV29-1; 16 bases are shared with TRBD2. The CDR3 totals 14 residues. The trim removed 8 bases at V and 4 bases at J, leaving 4 bases unmatched. Germline CDR1 and CDR2: SQVTM and ANQGSEA. CDR3 loop: CSTGLAGGGETQYF. The CDR3 DNA follows: TGCAGCACGGGACTAGCGGGAGGGGGAGAGACCCAGTACTTC.

CDR3 in DNA: TGTGCCTCCAGTTGGGGGAACACTGAAGCTTTCTTT. Amino acids: CASSWGNTEAFF. The chain uses TRBV19 and TRBJ1-1; no firm D call. V shed 11 bases and J shed 1 base, with 11 bases lying between them. The CDR3 runs to 12 residues. Germline V gene sequence: CDR1 LNHDA, CDR2 SQIVND (reference sequence).

V usage is TRBV28 and J usage is TRBJ1-1; D gene unclear. The V end was cut by 3 bases, the J end by 3 bases, with 14 bases between. The CDR3 is made up of 15 amino acids. Germline CDR1 and CDR2: MDHEN and SYDVKM. The CDR3 bases are TGTGCCAGCAGTTTTATTTACGGAGCAGACACTGAAGCTTTCTTT. This codes for CASSFIYGADTEAFF.

V is TRBV28 and J is TRBJ1-3; D gene unclear. CDR1 is MDHEN, CDR2 SYDVKM, per germline. This CDR3 has 15 amino acids. V gave up 6 bases and J gave up 0 bases, with 12 bases separating them. CDR3 residues: CASSRMSLSGNTIYF. The DNA of the CDR3 is TGTGCCAGCAGCAGAATGAGCCTCTCTGGAAACACCATATATTTT.